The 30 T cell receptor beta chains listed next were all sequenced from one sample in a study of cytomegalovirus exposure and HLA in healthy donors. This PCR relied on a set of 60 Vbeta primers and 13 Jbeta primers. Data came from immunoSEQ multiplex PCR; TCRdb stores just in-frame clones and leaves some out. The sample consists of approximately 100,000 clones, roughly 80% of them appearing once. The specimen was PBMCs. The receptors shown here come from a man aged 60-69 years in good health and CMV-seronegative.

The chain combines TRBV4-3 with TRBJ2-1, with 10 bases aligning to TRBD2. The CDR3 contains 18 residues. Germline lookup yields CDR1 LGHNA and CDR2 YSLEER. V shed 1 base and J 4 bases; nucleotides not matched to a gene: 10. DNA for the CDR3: TGCGCCAGCAGCCAAGGGGGCCCAGCTAGCGGGGGTTACAATGAGCAGTTCTTC. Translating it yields CASSQGGPASGGYNEQFF.

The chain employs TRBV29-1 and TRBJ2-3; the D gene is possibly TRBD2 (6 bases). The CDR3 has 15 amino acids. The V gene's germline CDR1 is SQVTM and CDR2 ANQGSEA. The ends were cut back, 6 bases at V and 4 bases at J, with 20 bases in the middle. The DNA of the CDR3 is TGCAGCGTACATGGGGCGAGGGACTTGGCAGATACGCAGTATTTT. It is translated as CSVHGARDLADTQYF.

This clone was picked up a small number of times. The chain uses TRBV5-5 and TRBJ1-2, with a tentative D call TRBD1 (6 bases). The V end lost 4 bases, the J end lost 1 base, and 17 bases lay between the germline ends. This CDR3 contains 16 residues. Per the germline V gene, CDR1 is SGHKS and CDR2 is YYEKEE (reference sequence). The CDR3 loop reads CASSPETGRLNYGYTF. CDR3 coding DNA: TGTGCCAGCAGCCCGGAGACAGGTCGACTTAACTATGGCTACACCTTC.

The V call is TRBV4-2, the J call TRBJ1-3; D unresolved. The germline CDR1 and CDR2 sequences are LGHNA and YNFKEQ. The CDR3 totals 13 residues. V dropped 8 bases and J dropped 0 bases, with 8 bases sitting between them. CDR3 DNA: TGTGCCAGCCCCCGAGCCTCTGGAAACACCATATATTTT. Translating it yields CASPRASGNTIYF.

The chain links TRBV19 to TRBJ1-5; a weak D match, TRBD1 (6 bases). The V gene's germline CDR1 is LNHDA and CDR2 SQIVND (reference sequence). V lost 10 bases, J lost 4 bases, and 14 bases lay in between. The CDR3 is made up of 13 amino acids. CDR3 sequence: CAIGGTGNQPQHF. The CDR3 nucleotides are TGTGCCATAGGTGGAACAGGGAATCAGCCCCAGCATTTT.

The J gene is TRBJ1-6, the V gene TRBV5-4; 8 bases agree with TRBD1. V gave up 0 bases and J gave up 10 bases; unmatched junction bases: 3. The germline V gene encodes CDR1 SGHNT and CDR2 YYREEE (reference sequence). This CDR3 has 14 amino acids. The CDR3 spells CASSLAGGWSPLHF. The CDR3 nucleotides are TGTGCCAGCAGCTTGGCAGGGGGCTGGTCACCCCTCCACTTT.

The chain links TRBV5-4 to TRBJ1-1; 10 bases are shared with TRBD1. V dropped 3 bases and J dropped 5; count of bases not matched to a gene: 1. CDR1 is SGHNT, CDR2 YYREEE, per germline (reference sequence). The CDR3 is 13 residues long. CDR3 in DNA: TGTGCCAGCAGCTGGGGACAGGGGACTGAAGCTTTCTTT. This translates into CASSWGQGTEAFF.

CDR3 region: CASRADRVNTGELFF. The CDR3 region has the DNA TGTGCCAGCAGGGCGGACAGGGTAAACACCGGGGAGCTGTTTTTT. The genes are TRBV2 and TRBJ2-2, with 8 bases lining up with TRBD1. Germline CDR1 SNHLY, CDR2 FYNNEI. This CDR3 contains 15 residues. V was clipped by 6 bases and J by 2 bases; unmatched bases: 5.

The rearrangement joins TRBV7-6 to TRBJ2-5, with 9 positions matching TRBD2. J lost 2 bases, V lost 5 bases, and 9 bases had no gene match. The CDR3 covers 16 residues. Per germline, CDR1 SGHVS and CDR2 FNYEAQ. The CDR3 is CASSPTRTSEQETQYF. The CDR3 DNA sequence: TGTGCCAGCAGCCCGACCCGGACTAGCGAACAAGAGACCCAGTACTTC.

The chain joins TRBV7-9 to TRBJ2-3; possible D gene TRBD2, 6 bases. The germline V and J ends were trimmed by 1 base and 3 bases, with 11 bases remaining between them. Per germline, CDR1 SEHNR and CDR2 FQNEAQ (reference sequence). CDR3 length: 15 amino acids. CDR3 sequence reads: CASSLVGLATDTQYF. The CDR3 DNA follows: TGTGCCAGCAGCTTAGTAGGGCTAGCGACAGATACGCAGTATTTT.

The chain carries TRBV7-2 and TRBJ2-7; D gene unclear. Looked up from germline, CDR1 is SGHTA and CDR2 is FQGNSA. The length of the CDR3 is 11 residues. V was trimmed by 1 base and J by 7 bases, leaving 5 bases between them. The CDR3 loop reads CASSLVREQYV. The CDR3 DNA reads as TGTGCCAGCAGCTTAGTTCGGGAGCAGTACGTC.

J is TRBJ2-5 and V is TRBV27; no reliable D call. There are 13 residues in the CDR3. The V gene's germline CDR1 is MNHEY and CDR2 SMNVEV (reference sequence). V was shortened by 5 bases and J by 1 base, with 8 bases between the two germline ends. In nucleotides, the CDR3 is TGTGCCAGCAGTACCCAACTCCAAGAGACCCAGTACTTC. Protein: CASSTQLQETQYF.

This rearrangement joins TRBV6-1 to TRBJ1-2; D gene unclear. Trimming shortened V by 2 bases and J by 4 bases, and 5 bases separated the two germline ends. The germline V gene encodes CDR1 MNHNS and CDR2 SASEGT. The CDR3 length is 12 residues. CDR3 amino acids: CASSELVYGYTF. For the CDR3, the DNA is TGTGCCAGCAGTGAACTTGTCTATGGCTACACCTTC.

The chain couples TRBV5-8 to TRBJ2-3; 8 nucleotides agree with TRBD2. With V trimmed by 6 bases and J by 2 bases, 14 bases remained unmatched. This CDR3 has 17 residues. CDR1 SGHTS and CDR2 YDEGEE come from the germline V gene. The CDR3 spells CASTPDPGGDYTDTQYF. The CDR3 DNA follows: TGTGCCAGCACTCCAGACCCGGGGGGGGACTACACAGATACGCAGTATTTT.

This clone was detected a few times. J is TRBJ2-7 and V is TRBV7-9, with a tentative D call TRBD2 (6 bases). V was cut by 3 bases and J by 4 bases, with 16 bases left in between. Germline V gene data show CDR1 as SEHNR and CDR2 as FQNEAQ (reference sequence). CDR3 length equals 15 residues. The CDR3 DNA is TGTGCCAGCAGCTTGGGAACGGAGGGCCGGTACGAGCAGTACTTC. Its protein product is CASSLGTEGRYEQYF.

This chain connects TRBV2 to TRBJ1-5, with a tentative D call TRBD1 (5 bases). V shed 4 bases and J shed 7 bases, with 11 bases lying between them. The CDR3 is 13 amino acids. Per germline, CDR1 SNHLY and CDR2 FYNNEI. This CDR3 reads CASSAGFGQPQHF. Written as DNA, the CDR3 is TGTGCCAGCAGTGCAGGGTTTGGGCAGCCCCAGCATTTT.

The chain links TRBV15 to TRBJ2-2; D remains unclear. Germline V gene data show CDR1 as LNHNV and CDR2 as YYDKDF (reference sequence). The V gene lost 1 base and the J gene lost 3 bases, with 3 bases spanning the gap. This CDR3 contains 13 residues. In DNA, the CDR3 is TGTGCCACCAGCAGAGCTTACACCGGGGAGCTGTTTTTT. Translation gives CATSRAYTGELFF. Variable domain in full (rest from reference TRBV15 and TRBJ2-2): DAMVIQNPRYQVTQFGKPVTLSCSQTLNHNVMYWYQQKSSQAPKLLFHYYDKDFNNEADTPDNFQSRRPNTSFCFLDIRSPGLGDTAMYLCATSRAYTGELFFGEGSRLTVL.

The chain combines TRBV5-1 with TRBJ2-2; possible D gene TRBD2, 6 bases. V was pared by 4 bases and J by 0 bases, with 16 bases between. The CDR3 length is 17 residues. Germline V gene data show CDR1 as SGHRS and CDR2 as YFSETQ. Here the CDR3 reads CASSPNRGLSNTGELFF. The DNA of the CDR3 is TGCGCCAGCAGCCCAAACCGCGGACTATCGAACACCGGGGAGCTGTTTTTT.

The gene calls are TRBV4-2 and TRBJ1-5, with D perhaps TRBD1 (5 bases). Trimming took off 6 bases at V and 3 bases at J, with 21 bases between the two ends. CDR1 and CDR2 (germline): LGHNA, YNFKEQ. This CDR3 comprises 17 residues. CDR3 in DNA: TGTGCCAGCAGGCGTAACCTCAACGGGGGGGACAATCAGCCCCAGCATTTT. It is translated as CASRRNLNGGDNQPQHF.

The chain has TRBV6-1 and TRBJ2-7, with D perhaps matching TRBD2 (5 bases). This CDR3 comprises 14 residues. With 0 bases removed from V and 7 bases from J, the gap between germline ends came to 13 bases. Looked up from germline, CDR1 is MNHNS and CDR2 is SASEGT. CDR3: CASSEAGDPGEQYF. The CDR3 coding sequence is TGTGCCAGCAGTGAAGCCGGGGATCCGGGGGAGCAGTACTTC.

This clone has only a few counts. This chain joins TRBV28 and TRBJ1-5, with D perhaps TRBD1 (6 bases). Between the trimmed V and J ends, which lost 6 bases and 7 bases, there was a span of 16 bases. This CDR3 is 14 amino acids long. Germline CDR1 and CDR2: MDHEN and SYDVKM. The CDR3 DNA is TGTGCCAGCAGCACGCAAGGGGGAGTGCAGCCCCAGCATTTT. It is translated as CASSTQGGVQPQHF.

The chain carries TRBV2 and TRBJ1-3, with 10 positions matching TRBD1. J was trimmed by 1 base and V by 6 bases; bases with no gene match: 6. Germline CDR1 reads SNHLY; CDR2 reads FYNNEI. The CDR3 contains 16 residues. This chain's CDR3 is CASRSRQGASGNTIYF. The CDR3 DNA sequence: TGTGCCAGCAGGTCCAGACAGGGGGCATCTGGAAACACCATATATTTT. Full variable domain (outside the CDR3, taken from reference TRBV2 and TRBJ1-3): EPEVTQTPSHQVTQMGQEVILRCVPISNHLYFYWYRQILGQKVEFLVSFYNNEISEKSEIFDDQFSVERPDGSNFTLKIRSTKLEDSAMYFCASRSRQGASGNTIYFGEGSWLTVV.

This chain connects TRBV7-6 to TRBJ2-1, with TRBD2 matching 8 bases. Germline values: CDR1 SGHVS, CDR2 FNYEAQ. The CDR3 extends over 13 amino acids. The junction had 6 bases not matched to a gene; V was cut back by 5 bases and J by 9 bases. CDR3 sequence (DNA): TGTGCCAGCAGCACGACTAGCGTAGGTGAGCAGTTCTTC. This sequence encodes CASSTTSVGEQFF.

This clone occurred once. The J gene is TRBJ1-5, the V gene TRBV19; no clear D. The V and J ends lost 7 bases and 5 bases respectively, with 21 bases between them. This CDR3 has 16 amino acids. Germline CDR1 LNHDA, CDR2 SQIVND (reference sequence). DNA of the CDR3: TGTGCCAGTACCTCTAGCACCGTGAACGGATATCAGCCCCAGCATTTT. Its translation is CASTSSTVNGYQPQHF.

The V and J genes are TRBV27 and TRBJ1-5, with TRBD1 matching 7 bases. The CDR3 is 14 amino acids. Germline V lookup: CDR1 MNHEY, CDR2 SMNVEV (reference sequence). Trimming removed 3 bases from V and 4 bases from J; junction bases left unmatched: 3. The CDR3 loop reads CASSLRTGNQPQHF. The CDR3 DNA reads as TGTGCCAGCAGTTTGAGGACAGGTAATCAGCCCCAGCATTTT.

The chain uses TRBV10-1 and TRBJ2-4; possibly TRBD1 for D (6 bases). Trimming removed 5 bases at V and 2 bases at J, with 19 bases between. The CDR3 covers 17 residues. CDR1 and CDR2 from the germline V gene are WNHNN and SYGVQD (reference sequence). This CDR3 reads CASSFLVIQGPKNIQYF. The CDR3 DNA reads TGCGCCAGCAGTTTTCTCGTAATACAGGGACCCAAAAACATTCAGTACTTC.

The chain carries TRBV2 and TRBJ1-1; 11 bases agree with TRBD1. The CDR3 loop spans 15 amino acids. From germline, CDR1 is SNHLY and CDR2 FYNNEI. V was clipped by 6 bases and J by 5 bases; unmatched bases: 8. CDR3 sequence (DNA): TGTGCCAGCAGAAAGGAGGGGACAGGGGGAACTGAAGCTTTCTTT. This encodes CASRKEGTGGTEAFF.

CDR3 sequence reads: CASSATVVNTEAFF. The CDR3 nucleotides are TGTGCCAGCAGCGCGACAGTTGTGAACACTGAAGCTTTCTTT. The chain combines TRBV2 with TRBJ1-1, with a possible D match to TRBD1 (5 bases). The CDR3 is 14 residues long. Trimming cost V 6 bases and J 0 bases, with 11 bases left between them. Germline CDR1 and CDR2: SNHLY and FYNNEI.

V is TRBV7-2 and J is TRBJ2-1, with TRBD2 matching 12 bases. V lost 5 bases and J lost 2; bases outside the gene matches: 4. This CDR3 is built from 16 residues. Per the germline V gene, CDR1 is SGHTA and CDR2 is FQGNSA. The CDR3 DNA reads TGTGCCAGCAGCCCGCGACTAGCGGGGGCCTACAATGAGCAGTTCTTC. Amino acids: CASSPRLAGAYNEQFF.

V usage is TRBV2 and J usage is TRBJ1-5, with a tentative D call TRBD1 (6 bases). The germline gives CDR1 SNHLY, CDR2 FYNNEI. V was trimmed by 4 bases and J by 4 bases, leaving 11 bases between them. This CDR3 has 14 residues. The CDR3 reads CASSGVTGNQPQHF. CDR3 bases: TGTGCCAGCAGTGGGGTTACAGGGAATCAGCCCCAGCATTTT.